The clone carrying this TCR beta chain was observed a few times. Its antigen remains unknown. The germline gives CDR1 LNHDA, CDR2 SQIVND (reference sequence). The CDR3 spans 15 residues. V lost 5 bases and J lost 7; bases outside the gene matches: 9. This record comes from a study of T cells in Graves' hyperthyroidism and ophthalmopathy. Authors of the study amplified TCR beta CDR3 regions from RNA transcripts. HTBI primers were the set used in a first-round RT-PCR of the TCR CDR3. TCRdb re-analysed the multiplex PCR reads in MiXCR, keeping a single row per CDR3 protein. The top ten hold about 8.3% of the sample, which has about 580,000 distinct CDR3 sequences, 35% to 55% seen once. General study points: By a 13 V-J model, ophthalmopathy was set apart from stable hyperthyroidism. Median prediction lead before ophthalmopathy onset was around 7 months with the model.

No progression to ophthalmopathy during 18 months of follow-up defined stable disease. This sequence originates from a woman between 18 and 29 years old with Graves' hyperthyroidism. The material sequenced was peripheral blood or thyroid tissue (not recorded which). The chain couples TRBV19 to TRBJ2-2; 8 bases map to TRBD1. DNA of the CDR3: TGTGCCAGTAGTTCCTCAGGGGGCTCGGGCGGGGAGCTGTTTTTT. Amino acid sequence: CASSSSGGSGGELFF. The full variable domain, its missing parts supplied by reference TRBV19 and TRBJ2-2, is DGGITQSPKYLFRKEGQNVTLSCEQNLNHDAMYWYRQDPGQGLRLIYYSQIVNDFQKGDIAEGYSVSREKKESFPLTVTSAQKNPTAFYLCASSSSGGSGGELFFGEGSRLTVL.